Shown below are 26 T cell receptor beta chains from a single sample sequenced in a study of blood T cell repertoires in COVID-19 (dated by TCRdb to 2018 to 2021). The library was obtained by the immunoSEQ multiplex PCR assay. Here the immuneACCESS table is served through TCRdb, limited to in-frame sequences with V and J called. Missing clones are a known gap in these copies; in checked studies unresolved V genes cover under half, and the rest lacks a known reason. For this sample the table gives nearly 200,000 clones, of which around four fifths were detected only once. Together, the top ten hold about 20% of the sample. Sequencing input: peripheral blood. The receptor set was obtained from a human donor in a cohort sampled during active COVID-19.

V and J are TRBV29-1 and TRBJ1-1; 10 bases map to TRBD1. Trimming took 4 bases from V and 6 from J; bases not matched to a gene: 2. The CDR3 runs to 12 residues. The germline CDR1 and CDR2 sequences are SQVTM and ANQGSEA. The CDR3 protein is CSVGDRGAEAFF. In DNA form, the CDR3 reads TGCAGCGTTGGGGACAGGGGCGCTGAAGCTTTCTTT. The complete variable domain, with remaining parts taken from reference TRBV29-1 and TRBJ1-1, reads SAVISQKPSRDICQRGTSLTIQCQVDSQVTMMFWYRQQPGQSLTLIATANQGSEATYESGFVIDKFPISRPNLTFSTLTVSNMSPEDSSIYLCSVGDRGAEAFFGQGTRLTVV.

This sequence joins TRBV18 and TRBJ1-3; D is ambiguous. CDR3 length: 15 residues. Trimming removed 3 bases from V and 0 bases from J, with 9 bases in between. Germline CDR1 and CDR2: KGHSH and LQKENI. The CDR3 DNA sequence: TGTGCCAGCTCACCGGCAGGCCCCTCTGGAAACACCATATATTTT. This sequence encodes CASSPAGPSGNTIYF.

The V gene is TRBV29-1, the J gene TRBJ2-4; D is perhaps TRBD2 (5 bases). Germline V gene lookup returns CDR1 SQVTM and CDR2 ANQGSEA. This CDR3 spans 14 amino acids. The V end was cut by 2 bases, the J end by 6 bases, with 14 bases between. CDR3 DNA sequence: TGCAGCGTTGAAACACCGATTGCGGGAAACATTCAGTACTTC. It encodes CSVETPIAGNIQYF.

The chain combines TRBV5-1 with TRBJ1-6; D uncertain. CDR1 is SGHRS and CDR2 is YFSETQ in the germline V gene. Trimming pared 7 bases from V and 9 bases from J, leaving 11 bases between. The CDR3 is 12 residues long. This CDR3 reads CASREDGSPLHF. The CDR3 DNA reads TGCGCCAGCCGGGAAGACGGTTCACCCCTCCACTTT. Full variable domain (missing parts from reference TRBV5-1 and TRBJ1-6): KAGVTQTPRYLIKTRGQQVTLSCSPISGHRSVSWYQQTPGQGLQFLFEYFSETQRNKGNFPGRFSGRQFSNSRSEMNVSTLELGDSALYLCASREDGSPLHFGNGTRLTVT.

This rearrangement joins TRBV27 to TRBJ2-2; 10 bases are a match to TRBD2. Germline V gene data show CDR1 as MNHEY and CDR2 as SMNVEV (reference sequence). V was pared by 4 bases and J by 6 bases, with 5 bases of the junction left unmatched. The CDR3 contains 15 residues. CDR3 in amino acids: CASSSGLAGAGELFF. The CDR3 bases are TGTGCCAGCAGTTCTGGTCTAGCGGGGGCCGGGGAGCTGTTTTTT.

The CDR3 loop is CASSAGTLVRDEQFF. CDR3 coding DNA: TGTGCCAGCAGCGCCGGGACATTGGTTCGCGATGAGCAGTTCTTC. The chain has TRBV27 and TRBJ2-1; D may be TRBD1 (6 bases). The CDR3 contains 15 residues. Germline V gene data show CDR1 as MNHEY and CDR2 as SMNVEV (reference sequence). V lost 6 bases and J 8 bases, leaving 20 bases between the germline ends.

This chain joins TRBV6-2 or TRBV6-3 and TRBJ2-7, with TRBD1 identical over 10 bases. The CDR3 is 14 residues long. V was pared by 2 bases and J by 2 bases, with 0 bases of the junction left unmatched. From germline, CDR1 is MNHEY and CDR2 SVGEGT. The CDR3: CASSYGTGAYEQYF. Here the CDR3 DNA reads TGTGCCAGCAGTTACGGGACAGGGGCCTACGAGCAGTACTTC.

V and J are TRBV3-1 (or the pseudogene TRBV3-2) and TRBJ2-6; D possibly corresponds to TRBD1 (5 bases). Deletions cut 0 bases from V and 4 bases from J, with 13 bases between. Germline assignment: CDR1 LGHDT and CDR2 YNNKEL (reference sequence). This CDR3 has 17 residues. CDR3 coding DNA: TGTGCCAGCAGCCAAGAAGGGGCCCCTATCGGGGCCAACGTCCTGACTTTC. Residues: CASSQEGAPIGANVLTF.

The gene calls are TRBV5-8 and TRBJ2-6, with TRBD2 as a possible D gene (6 bases). This CDR3 region has 16 residues. Per the germline V gene, CDR1 is SGHTS and CDR2 is YDEGEE. V was trimmed by 2 bases and J by 0 bases, leaving 9 bases between them. CDR3 residues: CASSFRRGSGANVLTF. For the CDR3, the DNA is TGTGCCAGCAGCTTTCGGAGGGGCTCTGGGGCCAACGTCCTGACTTTC.

This clone was detected only once. V and J are TRBV10-3 and TRBJ2-1; 7 bases map to TRBD2. The CDR3 consists of 18 residues. Germline CDR1 and CDR2: ENHRY and SYGVKD. V lost 10 bases and J lost 4; bases outside the gene matches: 22. In nucleotides, the CDR3 is TGTGCCACCGGAACGTTCGGCTCGCGGGAGCGCCAATACAATGAGCAGTTCTTC. Translation: CATGTFGSRERQYNEQFF.

The rearrangement links TRBV30 to TRBJ2-3; 8 bases agree with TRBD2. J lost 5 bases, V lost 2 bases, and 6 bases had no gene match. Germline CDR1 GTSNPN, CDR2 SVGIG (reference sequence). The CDR3 contains 14 residues. CDR3 in DNA: TGTGCCTGGAGTCTCCGGGGGGGGAGAGATACGCAGTATTTT. This codes for CAWSLRGGRDTQYF.

The V call is TRBV6-5, the J call TRBJ2-7; D is perhaps TRBD2 (7 bases). Germline assignment: CDR1 MNHEY and CDR2 SVGAGI. Trimming removed 2 bases at V and 3 bases at J, with 11 bases between. The CDR3 runs 14 residues. The CDR3 region has the DNA TGTGCCAGCAGTTACGGGGGCGGGAGCTACGAGCAGTACTTC. It translates to CASSYGGGSYEQYF.

This clone was seen more than once but under ten times. The chain uses TRBV28 and TRBJ2-7, with D possibly matching TRBD1 (6 bases). The ends were cut back, 5 bases at V and 2 bases at J, with 19 bases in the middle. The CDR3 runs 16 residues. CDR1 and CDR2 (germline): MDHEN, SYDVKM. The CDR3 sequence: CASSPPTGQTTYEQYF. The CDR3 DNA is TGTGCCAGCAGTCCCCCCACAGGGCAGACGACCTACGAGCAGTACTTC.

The J gene is TRBJ1-4, the V gene TRBV27; no firm D call. The V gene lost 3 bases and the J gene lost 0 bases, with 8 bases spanning the gap. CDR3 length: 15 amino acids. Germline lookup yields CDR1 MNHEY and CDR2 SMNVEV (reference sequence). The CDR3, as DNA: TGTGCCAGCAGTTTCCGAGCTGCAACTAATGAAAAACTGTTTTTT. Translation: CASSFRAATNEKLFF.

The CDR3 bases are TGTGCCAGCAGTCTGGACAGGGCGGCCGCGGGCTACACCTTC. Encoded protein: CASSLDRAAAGYTF. The J gene is TRBJ1-2, the V gene TRBV27, with 8 positions matching TRBD1. The CDR3 consists of 14 residues. Trimming cost V 5 bases and J 8 bases; bases outside gene matches: 10. Germline CDR1 reads MNHEY; CDR2 reads SMNVEV (reference sequence).

The chain joins TRBV6-6 to TRBJ1-2; TRBD1 is a possible D gene (6 bases). The CDR3 runs to 12 residues. CDR1 MNHNY and CDR2 SVGAGI come from the germline V gene (reference sequence). Trimming left V 5 bases short and J 7 bases short, with 11 bases between. The CDR3 is CASSTTGLGYTF. In nucleotides, the CDR3 is TGTGCCAGCAGTACCACAGGGCTTGGCTACACCTTC.

V gene TRBV12-3 or TRBV12-4 combines with J gene TRBJ2-3, with D tentatively TRBD1 (5 bases). Deletions cut 5 bases from V and 3 bases from J, with 9 bases between. This CDR3 has 13 amino acids. CDR3: CASSLRQTDTQYF. The CDR3 DNA follows: TGTGCCAGCAGTCTAAGACAGACAGATACGCAGTATTTT.

V and J are TRBV28 and TRBJ2-7, with D maybe TRBD2 (6 bases). The CDR3 runs to 10 residues. The V end was cut by 8 bases, the J end by 6 bases, with 8 bases between. Germline assignment: CDR1 MDHEN and CDR2 SYDVKM. This CDR3 is CASGRGEQYF. In DNA form, the CDR3 reads TGTGCCAGCGGGCGGGGCGAGCAGTACTTC.

Remarks on this clone: One base away lies a much larger clone, so this may be a sequencing read error. The chain has TRBV19 and TRBJ1-3; a weak D match, TRBD1 (6 bases). The CDR3 has 13 amino acids. With 10 bases removed from V and 0 bases from J, the gap between germline ends came to 10 bases. CDR1 LNHDA and CDR2 SQIVND come from the germline V gene (reference sequence). The CDR3: CATGQSSGNTIYF. The CDR3 region has the DNA TGTGCCACCGGACAGAGCTCTGGAAACACCATATATTTT. The full variable domain, rest sourced from reference TRBV19 and TRBJ1-3, is DGGITQSPKYLFRKEGQNVTLSCEQNLNHDAMYWYRQDPGQGLRLIYYSQIVNDFQKGDIAEGYSVSREKKESFPLTVTSAQKNPTAFYLCATGQSSGNTIYFGEGSWLTVV.

The genes are TRBV6-1 and TRBJ2-1; TRBD1 matches at 10 bases. With 7 bases clipped from V and 9 bases from J, the junction kept 15 bases outside the gene matches. CDR1 and CDR2 (germline): MNHNS, SASEGT. This CDR3 region has 16 residues. The CDR3 spells CASIDLGDRGWGEQFF. The CDR3 DNA reads TGTGCCAGCATTGACCTCGGGGACAGGGGTTGGGGTGAGCAGTTCTTC.

This chain uses TRBV19 with TRBJ2-1, with 7 positions matching TRBD2. The V and J ends lost 3 bases and 7 bases, in that order; junction bases with no gene match: 9. The CDR3 loop spans 15 amino acids. Germline loops: CDR1 LNHDA, CDR2 SQIVND (reference sequence). CDR3 protein: CASSIQAGAGNEQFF. The CDR3, as DNA: TGTGCCAGTAGTATTCAGGCGGGAGCAGGTAATGAGCAGTTCTTC.

The chain carries TRBV7-2 and TRBJ1-4; TRBD1 agrees at 9 bases. The CDR3 covers 15 residues. The V and J ends lost 5 bases and 8 bases, in that order; junction bases with no gene match: 9. Germline V gene data show CDR1 as SGHTA and CDR2 as FQGNSA. The CDR3 loop is CASSAPAGTGEKLFF. The CDR3 DNA reads as TGTGCCAGCAGCGCGCCGGCCGGGACAGGGGAAAAACTGTTTTTT.

This chain joins TRBV5-1 and TRBJ2-1; 10 bases match TRBD1. The CDR3 length is 15 residues. Per germline, CDR1 SGHRS and CDR2 YFSETQ. V dropped 4 bases and J dropped 7; count of bases not matched to a gene: 8. CDR3: CASSRLDRGRNEQFF. The CDR3 bases are TGCGCCAGCAGCAGACTGGACAGGGGGAGGAATGAGCAGTTCTTC.

J is TRBJ1-3 and V is TRBV6-5, with D possibly TRBD1 on 6 matching bases. Looked up from germline, CDR1 is MNHEY and CDR2 is SVGAGI. This CDR3 contains 13 residues. The V and J ends lost 6 bases and 7 bases respectively, with 13 bases between them. DNA for the CDR3: TGTGCCAGCAGGGATCAGGGGTGGAACACCATATATTTT. It translates to CASRDQGWNTIYF.

This chain connects TRBV19 to TRBJ1-2; D ambiguous. Between the trimmed V and J ends, which lost 1 base and 6 bases, there was a span of 3 bases. This CDR3 region has 11 residues. The V gene's germline CDR1 is LNHDA and CDR2 SQIVND (reference sequence). The CDR3 reads CASSIGDGYTF. As DNA, the CDR3 is TGTGCCAGTAGTATAGGCGATGGCTACACCTTC.

The chain uses TRBV6-5 and TRBJ1-6, with 7 nucleotides matching TRBD1. The CDR3 covers 14 residues. V lost 5 bases to trimming and J lost 10 bases; unmatched junction nucleotides: 8. Germline V gene lookup returns CDR1 MNHEY and CDR2 SVGAGI. The CDR3 sequence: CASSRQGTRSPLHF. CDR3 DNA: TGTGCCAGCAGTCGACAGGGAACCAGATCACCCCTCCACTTT.